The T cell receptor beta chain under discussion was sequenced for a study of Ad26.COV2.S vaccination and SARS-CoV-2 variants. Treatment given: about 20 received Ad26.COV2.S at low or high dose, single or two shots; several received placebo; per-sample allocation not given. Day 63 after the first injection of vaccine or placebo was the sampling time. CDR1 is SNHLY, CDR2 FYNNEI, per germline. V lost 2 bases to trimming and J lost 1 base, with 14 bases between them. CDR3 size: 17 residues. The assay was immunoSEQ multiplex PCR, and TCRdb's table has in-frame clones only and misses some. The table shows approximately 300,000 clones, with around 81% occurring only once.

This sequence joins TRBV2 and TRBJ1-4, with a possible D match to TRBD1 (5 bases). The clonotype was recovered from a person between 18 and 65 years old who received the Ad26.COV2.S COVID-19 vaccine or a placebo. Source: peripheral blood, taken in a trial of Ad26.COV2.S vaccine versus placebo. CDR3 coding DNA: TGTGCCAGCAGTGAACGAGACGGGGCAGTAACTAATGAAAAACTGTTTTTT. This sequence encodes CASSERDGAVTNEKLFF.